This T cell receptor (beta chain) was sequenced during a study of long-term antiretroviral therapy in people with HIV. No fewer than two post-ART and no fewer than one pre-ART PBMC samples existed for each donor. Every specimen held between 1-10 million cryopreserved PBMC. These were thawed and washed before DNA extraction. This CDR3 has 16 amino acids. The germline CDR1 and CDR2 sequences are SGHRS and YFSETQ. V lost 1 base to trimming and J lost 5 bases; unmatched junction nucleotides: 10. To note about this clone: Its matching antigen is unknown.

Findings and caveats of the study: Relative to transplant donor controls, diversity remained lower despite increasing after ART.

Researchers ran immunoSEQ v3.0 at survey level. Profiling relied on immunoSEQ multiplex PCR, and the TCRdb table lists in-frame clones only, not all of them. The table lists about 25,000 clones, roughly 86% of them singletons. This TCR came from a woman aged 25-40 years with HIV. The rearrangement links TRBV5-1 to TRBJ2-7; 9 nucleotides align to TRBD1. The source was unsorted PBMCs, collected 1.9 years after starting antiretroviral therapy. This chain's CDR3 is CASSLSGGQGTHEQYF. CDR3 DNA sequence: TGCGCCAGCAGCTTGAGCGGTGGACAGGGGACCCACGAGCAGTACTTC.